This TCR beta chain was identified in a study of shared clonotypes between healthy human individuals. Turning to the study itself: Per donor, three plates held CD4 naive cells, three held CD4 memory, two held CD8 naive and one held CD8 memory.

The method was immunoSEQ multiplex PCR; TCRdb's version includes in-frame clones alone and lacks a portion of them. The table includes 600,000 or so clones, 85% to 95% detected once. As defined, naive CD8 cells were CD45RO-negative and positively selected for CCR7, with terminally differentiated effector memory CD45RA+ cells excluded. Regarding this clone: Its antigen is unidentified.

Per germline, CDR1 SGDLS and CDR2 YYNGEE. This CDR3 comprises 14 residues. V trimming: 3 bases; J trimming: 5 bases; junction bases outside the gene matches: 3. Study observations and caveats: Memory subsets generally showed smaller estimated richness than naive subsets did.

Input material: naive CD8+ T cells sorted from blood. The rearrangement joins TRBV9 to TRBJ2-7; 12 bases map to TRBD1. This TCR came from a woman under 40 in good health. The CDR3 spells CASSDGTGGNEQYF. CDR3 sequence (DNA): TGTGCCAGCAGCGATGGGACAGGGGGCAACGAGCAGTACTTC.